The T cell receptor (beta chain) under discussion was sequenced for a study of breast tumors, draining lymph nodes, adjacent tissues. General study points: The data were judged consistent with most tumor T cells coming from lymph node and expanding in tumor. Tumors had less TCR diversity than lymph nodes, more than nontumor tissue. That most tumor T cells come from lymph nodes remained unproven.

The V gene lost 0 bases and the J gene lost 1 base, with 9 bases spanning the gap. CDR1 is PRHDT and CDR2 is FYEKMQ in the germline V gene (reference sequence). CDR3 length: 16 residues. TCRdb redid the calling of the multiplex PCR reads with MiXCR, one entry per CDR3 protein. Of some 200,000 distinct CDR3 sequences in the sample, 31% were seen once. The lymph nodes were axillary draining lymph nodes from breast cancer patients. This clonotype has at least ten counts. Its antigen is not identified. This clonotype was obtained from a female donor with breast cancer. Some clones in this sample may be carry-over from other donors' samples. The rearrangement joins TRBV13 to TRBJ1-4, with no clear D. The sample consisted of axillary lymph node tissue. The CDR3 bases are TGTGCCAGCAGCTTAGGGCGTAAAAGAACTAATGAAAAACTGTTTTTT. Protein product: CASSLGRKRTNEKLFF.